One and the same sample provided the 30 T cell receptor beta chains below, sequenced in a study. TCRdb redid the calling of the RT-PCR reads with MiXCR, one entry per CDR3 protein. The table includes hundreds of thousands of distinct CDR3 sequences, about 14% detected once. Sample: memory CD4+ T cells from blood. These receptors were obtained from a female donor in good health, serving as a healthy control.

The rearrangement links TRBV20-1 to TRBJ1-5, with D maybe TRBD1 (6 bases). V dropped 6 bases and J dropped 3 bases, with 18 bases sitting between them. CDR3 length equals 15 residues. Per germline, CDR1 DFQATT and CDR2 SNEGSKA (reference sequence). The CDR3 DNA is TGCAGTGCCGCCCCCCCCAGGGGACTCAATCAGCCCCAGCATTTT. It specifies CSAAPPRGLNQPQHF.

This clonotype was detected many times. Here the CDR3 reads CASSFGTGLDEQYF. The CDR3 bases are TGCGCCAGCAGCTTCGGGACAGGGTTGGACGAGCAGTACTTC. The rearrangement uses TRBV5-1 and TRBJ2-7; 9 bases match TRBD1. V trimming: 2 bases; J trimming: 5 bases; junction bases outside the gene matches: 5. Germline loops: CDR1 SGHRS, CDR2 YFSETQ. The CDR3 runs to 14 residues. The full variable domain, its missing parts supplied by reference TRBV5-1 and TRBJ2-7, is KAGVTQTPRYLIKTRGQQVTLSCSPISGHRSVSWYQQTPGQGLQFLFEYFSETQRNKGNFPGRFSGRQFSNSRSEMNVSTLELGDSALYLCASSFGTGLDEQYFGPGTRLTVT.

This clonotype was seen a handful of times. The CDR3 reads CASSLSPALITFGELFF. The DNA of the CDR3 is TGTGCCAGCAGTTTATCCCCCGCGCTTATCACTTTCGGGGAGCTGTTTTTT. J is TRBJ2-2 and V is TRBV27; D gene unclear. CDR1 MNHEY and CDR2 SMNVEV come from the germline V gene (reference sequence). The CDR3 totals 17 residues. The V end was cut by 0 bases, the J end by 7 bases, with 18 bases between.

In its sample, this clonotype was seen a few times. The chain recombines TRBV28 with TRBJ1-2; 9 nucleotides match TRBD1. This CDR3 is 16 amino acids long. Germline CDR1 MDHEN, CDR2 SYDVKM. The V gene end was trimmed by 4 bases and the J gene end by 2 bases; junction bases not matched to a gene: 8. As DNA, the CDR3 is TGTGCCAGCAGTTCAGACGGACAGGGGATGAACTATGGCTACACCTTC. This encodes CASSSDGQGMNYGYTF.

The J gene is TRBJ1-1, the V gene TRBV7-8; 7 bases line up with TRBD1. Germline CDR1 and CDR2: SGHVS and FQNEAQ. The junction had 13 bases not matched to a gene; V was cut back by 1 base and J by 11 bases. This CDR3 contains 15 residues. The CDR3 region has the DNA TGTGCCAGCAGCTTAGTTGAGAGGGGGCAAGGGCGGGCTTTCTTT. Protein product: CASSLVERGQGRAFF.

The rearrangement links TRBV19 to TRBJ2-2; 7 bases are a match to TRBD1. There are 17 residues in the CDR3. The junction had 10 bases not matched to a gene; V was cut back by 5 bases and J by 1 base. CDR1 is LNHDA, CDR2 SQIVND, per germline (reference sequence). CDR3 bases: TGTGCCAGTAGTCCCCGGACAGGATACATGAACACCGGGGAGCTGTTTTTT. This codes for CASSPRTGYMNTGELFF.

This clonotype has ten or more counts. V usage is TRBV6-5 and J usage is TRBJ2-7; D is possibly TRBD2 (5 bases). V was shortened by 6 bases and J by 3 bases, with 12 bases between the two germline ends. The CDR3 loop spans 13 amino acids. CDR1 and CDR2 (germline): MNHEY, SVGAGI. CDR3 nucleotide sequence: TGTGCCAGCAGACCCCCGGGAATCTACGAGCAGTACTTC. It codes for CASRPPGIYEQYF.

This clonotype has at least ten counts. The genes are TRBV10-3 and TRBJ2-1; D remains ambiguous. V lost 0 bases and J lost 7, with 7 bases in between. This CDR3 is built from 13 residues. The germline V gene has CDR1 ENHRY and CDR2 SYGVKD. For the CDR3, the DNA is TGTGCCATCAGTGAGTCCCGTGGAAATGAGCAGTTCTTC. Encoded protein: CAISESRGNEQFF.

This clonotype was recorded at least ten times. The chain combines TRBV7-9 with TRBJ1-1; no firm D call. CDR1 is SEHNR, CDR2 FQNEAQ, per germline (reference sequence). The V and J ends lost 6 bases and 7 bases respectively, with 9 bases between them. The CDR3 runs to 11 residues. The CDR3 nucleotides are TGTGCCAGCAGTCTCGAGCTTGAAGCTTTCTTT. Translation gives CASSLELEAFF.

This clonotype has only a few counts. Here the CDR3 DNA reads TGTGCCAGCAGCTTGGAGGGGGTAAACTATTCACCCCTCCACTTT. Its translation: CASSLEGVNYSPLHF. The chain combines TRBV7-9 with TRBJ1-6; D possibly corresponds to TRBD1 (6 bases). The germline V gene has CDR1 SEHNR and CDR2 FQNEAQ (reference sequence). The CDR3 is made up of 15 amino acids. V was shortened by 3 bases and J by 8 bases, with 14 bases between the two germline ends.

Only a few counts were recorded for this clonotype. The chain combines TRBV11-2 with TRBJ2-7; 8 bases agree with TRBD1. J lost 7 bases, V lost 1 base, and 9 bases had no gene match. Germline V gene lookup returns CDR1 SGHAT and CDR2 FQNNGV. CDR3 length: 15 residues. CDR3 coding DNA: TGTGCCAGCAGCTTAGTTCAGGGGGCACTGGGGGAGCAGTACTTC. This translates into CASSLVQGALGEQYF.

In its sample, this clonotype was seen a few times. The chain joins TRBV5-1 to TRBJ2-7, with 10 bases matching TRBD1. Germline V lookup: CDR1 SGHRS, CDR2 YFSETQ. The CDR3 is 16 amino acids. V was clipped by 4 bases and J by 0 bases; unmatched bases: 7. The CDR3 DNA reads as TGCGCCAGCAGCCTGGGGACAGGGGCCAGCTCCTACGAGCAGTACTTC. Its protein product is CASSLGTGASSYEQYF.

This clonotype was seen a few times. The J gene is TRBJ2-3, the V gene TRBV20-1; the D gene is possibly TRBD2 (5 bases). The V gene lost 0 bases and the J gene lost 2 bases, with 9 bases spanning the gap. Germline CDR1 and CDR2: DFQATT and SNEGSKA (reference sequence). The CDR3 runs 14 residues. In nucleotides, the CDR3 is TGCAGTGCTAGAGATACTAGACTCACAGATACGCAGTATTTT. Protein product: CSARDTRLTDTQYF.

The sample holds many counts of this clonotype. This CDR3 is CATSRAGTSAHNEQFF. The CDR3 DNA sequence: TGTGCCACCAGCAGAGCAGGGACTAGTGCACACAATGAGCAGTTCTTC. The rearrangement joins TRBV15 to TRBJ2-1; 8 bases map to TRBD2. V trimming: 1 base; J trimming: 5 bases; junction bases outside the gene matches: 7. Per the germline V gene, CDR1 is LNHNV and CDR2 is YYDKDF (reference sequence). This CDR3 has 16 amino acids.

In this sample, this clonotype turned up a few times. The chain joins TRBV4-1 to TRBJ1-2; D is uncertain. Germline V gene lookup returns CDR1 MGHRA and CDR2 YSYEKL. V lost 0 bases to trimming and J lost 5 bases, with 13 bases between them. This CDR3 spans 15 amino acids. Written as DNA, the CDR3 is TGCGCCAGCAGCCAAGATGGGCTAAGAGGATATGGCTACACCTTC. Amino acids: CASSQDGLRGYGYTF.

This chain uses TRBV5-5 with TRBJ1-3, with D hard to call. The germline CDR1 and CDR2 sequences are SGHKS and YYEKEE (reference sequence). Trimming took 3 bases from V and 0 from J, leaving 13 bases between them. The CDR3 contains 16 residues. The CDR3 is CASSYQTDYSGNTIYF. For the CDR3, the DNA is TGTGCCAGCAGCTATCAGACGGATTACTCTGGAAACACCATATATTTT.

This clonotype turned up a few times. CDR3 amino acids: CSARLGTLPVGAFF. CDR3 nucleotide sequence: TGCAGTGCTAGATTAGGGACTCTCCCTGTGGGGGCTTTCTTT. This chain connects TRBV20-1 to TRBJ1-1; D possibly corresponds to TRBD1 (5 bases). There are 14 residues in the CDR3. The V end was cut by 2 bases, the J end by 11 bases, with 21 bases between. Looked up from germline, CDR1 is DFQATT and CDR2 is SNEGSKA (reference sequence).

This rearrangement joins TRBV24-1 to TRBJ2-1; D gene unclear. The V gene lost 1 base and the J gene lost 5 bases, with 11 bases spanning the gap. The germline gives CDR1 KGHDR, CDR2 SFDVKD. The CDR3 has 15 amino acids. The DNA of the CDR3 is TGTGCCACCAGTGATTTTTGGCGGTCAAACAATGAGCAGTTCTTC. This translates into CATSDFWRSNNEQFF.

CDR3 DNA: TGCGCCAGCAGCCCTACAGGGATGGATGAGCAGTTCTTC. This gives the protein CASSPTGMDEQFF. The chain uses TRBV5-1 and TRBJ2-1; a weak D match, TRBD1 (6 bases). There are 13 residues in the CDR3. CDR1 and CDR2 (germline): SGHRS, YFSETQ. The ends were cut back, 4 bases at V and 8 bases at J, with 13 bases in the middle.

In this sample, this clonotype turned up many times. The chain has TRBV18 and TRBJ2-1; TRBD1 matches at 9 bases. CDR3 length: 15 amino acids. The junction had 5 bases not matched to a gene; V was cut back by 2 bases and J by 6 bases. The germline V gene has CDR1 KGHSH and CDR2 LQKENI. CDR3 sequence reads: CASSPEVTGGNEQFF. CDR3 nucleotide sequence: TGTGCCAGCTCACCAGAGGTGACAGGGGGCAATGAGCAGTTCTTC.

This clonotype was picked up a small number of times. The genes are TRBV7-6 and TRBJ1-5, with 8 positions matching TRBD1. V shed 1 base and J 9 bases; nucleotides not matched to a gene: 5. Looked up from germline, CDR1 is SGHVS and CDR2 is FNYEAQ. The CDR3 consists of 14 residues. The DNA for the CDR3 is TGTGCCAGCAGCTTAGAACAGGGGGGCTCGCCCCAGCATTTT. Encoded protein: CASSLEQGGSPQHF.

A note on this clonotype: A read error may be the cause here, since a much bigger clone is one base away. V usage is TRBV5-1 and J usage is TRBJ1-6; the D gene is possibly TRBD1 (5 bases). Germline CDR1 SGHRS, CDR2 YFSETQ. This CDR3 has 14 amino acids. V lost 4 bases to trimming and J lost 11 bases, with 16 bases between them. CDR3 in amino acids: CASSPTVEGTPLHF. The CDR3 region has the DNA TGCGCCAGCAGCCCGACAGTCGAGGGTACACCCCTCCACTTT.

The chain joins TRBV27 to TRBJ2-1; 12 bases agree with TRBD2. Germline V gives CDR1 MNHEY, CDR2 SMNVEV (reference sequence). The CDR3 totals 17 residues. V trimming: 3 bases; J trimming: 4 bases; junction bases outside the gene matches: 7. The CDR3 coding sequence is TGTGCCAGCAGTTTTCGGAGACTAGCGGGAGCATACAATGAGCAGTTCTTC. Its protein is CASSFRRLAGAYNEQFF.

The chain is built from TRBV7-8 and TRBJ2-1, with 8 bases lining up with TRBD2. V shed 2 bases, J shed 8 bases, and the junction held 14 bases outside the gene matches. Germline values: CDR1 SGHVS, CDR2 FQNEAQ. This CDR3 is 17 amino acids long. Here the CDR3 reads CASSLPGSREVLDEQFF. The CDR3, as DNA: TGTGCCAGCAGCTTACCTGGGTCGCGGGAGGTGTTAGATGAGCAGTTCTTC.

J is TRBJ2-7 and V is TRBV5-6; tentatively, D is TRBD1 or TRBD2 (5 bases each). CDR1 is SGHDT, CDR2 YYEEEE, per germline. The CDR3 extends over 15 amino acids. V shed 4 bases and J shed 6 bases, with 20 bases lying between them. CDR3 DNA: TGTGCCAGCAGCAGAGGTTTTCAGGGAGAGGGCGAGCAGTACTTC. This encodes CASSRGFQGEGEQYF.

This clonotype was observed a handful of times. The rearrangement joins TRBV15 to TRBJ1-6; no definite D call. The CDR3 length is 13 residues. Germline assignment: CDR1 LNHNV and CDR2 YYDKDF (reference sequence). The germline V and J ends were trimmed by 3 bases and 7 bases, with 7 bases remaining between them. CDR3 residues: CATSSVRNSPLHF. The CDR3, as DNA: TGTGCCACCAGCAGCGTAAGGAATTCACCCCTCCACTTT.

This clonotype was detected a few times. The CDR3 DNA reads as TGTGCCAGCAGCTACAACAGGGGGGATTACGAGCAGTACTTC. It translates to CASSYNRGDYEQYF. This chain links TRBV11-2 with TRBJ2-7; 8 bases fit TRBD1. Per germline, CDR1 SGHAT and CDR2 FQNNGV. V shed 4 bases and J 4 bases; nucleotides not matched to a gene: 6. The CDR3 runs 14 residues.

This clonotype occurred many times. V gene TRBV15 combines with J gene TRBJ2-1; 7 bases map to TRBD2. CDR3 size: 12 residues. Germline V CDR1 and CDR2: LNHNV, YYDKDF (reference sequence). V lost 5 bases to trimming and J lost 8 bases; unmatched junction nucleotides: 3. CDR3 in DNA: TGTGCCACCAGCTGGGGGGGTGATGAGCAGTTCTTC. Amino acid sequence: CATSWGGDEQFF. Looking up the rest from reference TRBV15 and TRBJ2-1 gives the full variable domain: DAMVIQNPRYQVTQFGKPVTLSCSQTLNHNVMYWYQQKSSQAPKLLFHYYDKDFNNEADTPDNFQSRRPNTSFCFLDIRSPGLGDTAMYLCATSWGGDEQFFGPGTRLTVL.

This clonotype showed up just a few times. CDR3 in DNA: TGTGCCACCAGCAGCGACATGGGGGGTCAAGAGACCCAGTACTTC. Protein product: CATSSDMGGQETQYF. The chain couples TRBV15 to TRBJ2-5; D may be TRBD2 (6 bases). This CDR3 is 15 amino acids long. Deletions cut 3 bases from V and 2 bases from J, with 13 bases between. Germline lookup yields CDR1 LNHNV and CDR2 YYDKDF (reference sequence).

The chain uses TRBV28 and TRBJ1-5; no reliable D call. There are 14 residues in the CDR3. V gave up 7 bases and J gave up 6 bases, with 16 bases separating them. Germline lookup yields CDR1 MDHEN and CDR2 SYDVKM. The CDR3 region is CASIRAGRVQPQHF. The CDR3 DNA sequence: TGTGCCAGCATTCGGGCAGGTAGAGTTCAGCCCCAGCATTTT.